The clone carrying this T cell receptor (beta chain) was detected ten times or more. Its specificity is not known. The sample originates from a study of T cells in Graves' hyperthyroidism and ophthalmopathy. Disease duration under 2 months; hyperthyroidism patients were aged 18 to 65. Exclusion of patients followed from uncontrolled infection, other autoimmune disease, pregnancy or lactation. Authors of the study amplified TCR beta CDR3 regions from RNA transcripts. A first-round RT-PCR of the TCR CDR3 used the HTBI primer set. MiXCR, applied by TCRdb to the multiplex PCR reads, yields one record per CDR3 protein. The sample contains hundreds of thousands of distinct CDR3 sequences, about 38% of which appear only once. General study results and limits: Researchers report that a 13 V-J model separated ophthalmopathy from stable hyperthyroidism.

This TCR came from a man between 18 and 29 years old with Graves' hyperthyroidism. The sample taken for sequencing was blood.

The CDR3 sequence: CSARGTGDEKLFF. Here the CDR3 DNA reads TGCAGTGCTAGAGGGACAGGGGATGAAAAACTGTTTTTT. The J gene is TRBJ1-4, the V gene TRBV20-1; 9 bases map to TRBD1. Looked up from germline, CDR1 is DFQATT and CDR2 is SNEGSKA (reference sequence). This CDR3 is 13 amino acids long. With 1 base clipped from V and 6 bases from J, the junction kept 0 bases outside the gene matches.